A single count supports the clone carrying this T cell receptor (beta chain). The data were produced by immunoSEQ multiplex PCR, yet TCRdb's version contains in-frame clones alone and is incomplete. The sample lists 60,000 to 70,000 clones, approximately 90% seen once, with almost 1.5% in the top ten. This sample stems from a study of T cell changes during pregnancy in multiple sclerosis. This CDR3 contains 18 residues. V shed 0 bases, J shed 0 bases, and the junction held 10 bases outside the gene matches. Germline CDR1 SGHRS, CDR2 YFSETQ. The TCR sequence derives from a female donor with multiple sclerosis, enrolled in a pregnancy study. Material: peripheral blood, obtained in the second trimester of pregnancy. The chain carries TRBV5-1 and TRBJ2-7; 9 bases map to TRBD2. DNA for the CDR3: TGCGCCAGCAGCTTGGAGACTTCCCTAGCGGGATCCTCCTACGAGCAGTACTTC. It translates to CASSLETSLAGSSYEQYF.